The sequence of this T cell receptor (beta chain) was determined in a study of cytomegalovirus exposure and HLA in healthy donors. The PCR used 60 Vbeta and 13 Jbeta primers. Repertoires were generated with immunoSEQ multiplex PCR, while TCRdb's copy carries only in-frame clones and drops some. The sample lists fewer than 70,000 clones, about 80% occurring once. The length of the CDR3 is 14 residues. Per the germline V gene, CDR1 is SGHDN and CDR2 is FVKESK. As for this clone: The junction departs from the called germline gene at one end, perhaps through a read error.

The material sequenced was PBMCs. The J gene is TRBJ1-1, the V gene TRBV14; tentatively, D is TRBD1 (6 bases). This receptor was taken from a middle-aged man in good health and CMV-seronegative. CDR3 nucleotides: TGTGCCAGCAGTCAAGAGCAGGGGAGGGCTGAAGCTTTCTTT. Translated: CASSQEQGRAEAFF.